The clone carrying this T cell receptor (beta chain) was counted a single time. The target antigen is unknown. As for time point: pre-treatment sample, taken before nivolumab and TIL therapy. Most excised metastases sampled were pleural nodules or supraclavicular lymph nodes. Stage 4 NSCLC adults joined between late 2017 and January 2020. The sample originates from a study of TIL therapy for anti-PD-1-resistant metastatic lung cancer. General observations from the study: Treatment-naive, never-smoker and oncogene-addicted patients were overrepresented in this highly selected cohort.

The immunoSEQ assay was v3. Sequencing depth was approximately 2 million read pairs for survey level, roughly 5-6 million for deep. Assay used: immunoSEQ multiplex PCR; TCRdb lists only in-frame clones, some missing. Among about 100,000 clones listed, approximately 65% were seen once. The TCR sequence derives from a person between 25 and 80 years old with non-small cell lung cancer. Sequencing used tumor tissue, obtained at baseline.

The CDR3, as DNA: TGTGCCAGCAGCTTCGGGAGCAAGCCGAGAGAAAAACTGTTTTTT. As protein: CASSFGSKPREKLFF. The rearrangement uses TRBV7-2 and TRBJ1-4; unclear D gene. Germline V gene data show CDR1 as SGHTA and CDR2 as FQGNSA. V was clipped by 3 bases and J by 8 bases, with 16 bases between them. This CDR3 region has 15 residues.